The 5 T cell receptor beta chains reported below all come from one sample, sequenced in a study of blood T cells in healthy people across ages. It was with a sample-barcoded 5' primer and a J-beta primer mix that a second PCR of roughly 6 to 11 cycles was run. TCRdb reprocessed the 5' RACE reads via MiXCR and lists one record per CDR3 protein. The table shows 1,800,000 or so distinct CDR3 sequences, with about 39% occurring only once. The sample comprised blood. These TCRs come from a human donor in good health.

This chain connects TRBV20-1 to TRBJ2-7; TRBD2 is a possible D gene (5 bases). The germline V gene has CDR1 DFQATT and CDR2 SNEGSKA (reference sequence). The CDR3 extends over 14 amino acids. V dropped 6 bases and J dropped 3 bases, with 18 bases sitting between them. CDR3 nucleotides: TGCAGTGCCCTCCGAGGGTCAGCCGTCTACGAGCAGTACTTC. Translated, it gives CSALRGSAVYEQYF.

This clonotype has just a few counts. CDR3 coding DNA: TGTGCCAGCAGCTATGGACAGGCCGGTTCTGAAAAACTGTTTTTT. Its translation is CASSYGQAGSEKLFF. The V gene is TRBV11-2, the J gene TRBJ1-4; 7 bases agree with TRBD1. The CDR3 totals 15 residues. The ends lost 4 bases at V and 7 bases at J; junction bases unmatched: 9. Germline CDR1 reads SGHAT; CDR2 reads FQNNGV.

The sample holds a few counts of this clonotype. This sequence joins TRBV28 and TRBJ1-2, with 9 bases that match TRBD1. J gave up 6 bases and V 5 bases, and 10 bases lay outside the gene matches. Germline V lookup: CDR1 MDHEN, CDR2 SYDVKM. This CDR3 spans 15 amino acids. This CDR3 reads CASSLSPGTGNGYTF. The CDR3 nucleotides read TGTGCCAGCAGTCTCTCCCCCGGGACAGGGAATGGCTACACCTTC.

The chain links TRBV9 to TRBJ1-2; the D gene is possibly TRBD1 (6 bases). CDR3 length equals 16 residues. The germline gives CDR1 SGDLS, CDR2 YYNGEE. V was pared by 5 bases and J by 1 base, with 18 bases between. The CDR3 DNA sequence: TGTGCCAGCAGACGGGGGAGGGACACGTTTAACTATGGCTACACCTTC. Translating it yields CASRRGRDTFNYGYTF.

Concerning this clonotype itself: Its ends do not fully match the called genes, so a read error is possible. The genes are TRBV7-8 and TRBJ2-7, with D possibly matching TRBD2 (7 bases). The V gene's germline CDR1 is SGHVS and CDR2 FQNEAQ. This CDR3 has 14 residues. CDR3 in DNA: TGTGCCAACAGCCCTAGGCGGGGGCACTACGAGCAGTACTTC. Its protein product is CANSPRRGHYEQYF. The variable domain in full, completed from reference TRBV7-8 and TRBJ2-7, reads GAGVSQSPRYKVAKRGQDVALRCDPISGHVSLFWYQQALGQGPEFLTYFQNEAQLDKSGLPSDRFFAERPEGSVSTLKIQRTQQEDSAVYLCANSPRRGHYEQYFGPGTRLTVT.